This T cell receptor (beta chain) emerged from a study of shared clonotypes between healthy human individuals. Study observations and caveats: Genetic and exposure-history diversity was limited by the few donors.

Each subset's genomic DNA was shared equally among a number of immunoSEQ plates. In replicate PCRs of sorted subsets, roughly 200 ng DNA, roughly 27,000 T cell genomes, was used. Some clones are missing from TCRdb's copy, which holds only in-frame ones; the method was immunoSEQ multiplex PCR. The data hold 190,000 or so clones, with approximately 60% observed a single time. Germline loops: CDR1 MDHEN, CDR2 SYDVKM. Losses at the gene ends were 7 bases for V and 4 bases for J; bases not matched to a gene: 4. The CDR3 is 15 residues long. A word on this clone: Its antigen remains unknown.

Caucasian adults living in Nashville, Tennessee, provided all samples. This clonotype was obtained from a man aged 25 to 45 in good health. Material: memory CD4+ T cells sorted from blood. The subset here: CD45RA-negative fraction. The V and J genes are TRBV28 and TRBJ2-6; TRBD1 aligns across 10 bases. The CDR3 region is CASIDRGLGANVLTF. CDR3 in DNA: TGTGCCAGCATCGACAGGGGGCTCGGGGCCAACGTCCTGACTTTC.